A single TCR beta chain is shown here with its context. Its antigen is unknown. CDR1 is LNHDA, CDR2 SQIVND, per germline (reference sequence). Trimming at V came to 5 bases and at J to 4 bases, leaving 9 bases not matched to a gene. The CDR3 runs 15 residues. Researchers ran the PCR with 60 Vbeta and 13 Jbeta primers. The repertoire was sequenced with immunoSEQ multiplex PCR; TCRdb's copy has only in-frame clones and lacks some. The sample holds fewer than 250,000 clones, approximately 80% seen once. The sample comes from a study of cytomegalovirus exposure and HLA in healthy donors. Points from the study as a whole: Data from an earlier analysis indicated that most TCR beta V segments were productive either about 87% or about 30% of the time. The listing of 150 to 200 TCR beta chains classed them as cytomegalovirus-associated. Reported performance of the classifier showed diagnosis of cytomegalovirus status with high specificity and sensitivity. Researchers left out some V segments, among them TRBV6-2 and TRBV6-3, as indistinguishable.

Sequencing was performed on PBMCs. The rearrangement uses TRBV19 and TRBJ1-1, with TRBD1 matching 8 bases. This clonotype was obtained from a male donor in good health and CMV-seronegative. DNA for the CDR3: TGTGCCAGTAGTGCCACCTCGGACAGGGCCACTGAAGCTTTCTTT. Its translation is CASSATSDRATEAFF.